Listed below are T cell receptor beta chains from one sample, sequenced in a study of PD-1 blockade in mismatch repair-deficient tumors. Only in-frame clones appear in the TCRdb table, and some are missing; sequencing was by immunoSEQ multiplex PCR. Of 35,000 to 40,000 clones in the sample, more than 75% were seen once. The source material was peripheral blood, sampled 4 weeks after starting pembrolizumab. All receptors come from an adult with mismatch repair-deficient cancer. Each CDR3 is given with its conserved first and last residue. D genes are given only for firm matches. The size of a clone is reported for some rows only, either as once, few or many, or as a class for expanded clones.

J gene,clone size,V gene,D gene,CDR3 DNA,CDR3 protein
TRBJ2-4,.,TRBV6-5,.,TGTGCCAGCAGACCTGAGGGGTATGGCAAAAACATTCAGTACTTC,CASRPEGYGKNIQYF
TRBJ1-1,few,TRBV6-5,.,TGTGCCAGCAGTTACTCGTCGAACACTGAAGCTTTCTTT,CASSYSSNTEAFF
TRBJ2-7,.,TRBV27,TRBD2,TGTGCCAGCGGTGATAGCGGGAGGGTGTACGAGCAGTACTTC,CASGDSGRVYEQYF
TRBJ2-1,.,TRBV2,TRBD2,TGTGCCAGCAGTGGGCCAGCGGGAGTTCGGAATGAGCAGTTCTTC,CASSGPAGVRNEQFF
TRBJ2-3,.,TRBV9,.,TGTGCCAGCAGCGTAGGGGCAACCCATTCTAGCACAGATACGCAGTATTTT,CASSVGATHSSTDTQYF
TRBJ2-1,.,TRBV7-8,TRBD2,TGTGCCAGCAGCACGGGACTAGCGGAGTACAATGAGCAGTTCTTC,CASSTGLAEYNEQFF
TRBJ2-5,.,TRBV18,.,TGTGCCAGCTCACCAGTTGGAGCTGAAGAGACCCAGTACTTC,CASSPVGAEETQYF
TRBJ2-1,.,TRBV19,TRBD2,TGTGCCAGTAGTATTACTAGCGGGCCAGACAATGAGCAGTTCTTC,CASSITSGPDNEQFF
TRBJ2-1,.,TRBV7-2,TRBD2,TGTGCCAGCAGCTTAACGCTCGGAGCGGGAATACACAATGAGCAGTTCTTC,CASSLTLGAGIHNEQFF
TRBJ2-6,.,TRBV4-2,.,TGTGCCAGCAGCCAAGATGTTGATGGGGCCAACGTCCTGACTTTC,CASSQDVDGANVLTF
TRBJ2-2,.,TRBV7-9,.,TGTGCCAGCAGCGTAGGAACAGAAAACACCGGGGAGCTGTTTTTT,CASSVGTENTGELFF
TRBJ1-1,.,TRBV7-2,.,TGTGCCAGCAGACCCGTTGACAGTAACACTGAAGCTTTCTTT,CASRPVDSNTEAFF
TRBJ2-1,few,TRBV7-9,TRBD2,TGTGCCAGCAGCTTAGCACTAGCGGTCTATGAGCAGTTCTTC,CASSLALAVYEQFF
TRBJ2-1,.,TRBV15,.,TGTGCCACCAGCAGAGTCAGTAGCTCCTACAATGAGCAGTTCTTC,CATSRVSSSYNEQFF
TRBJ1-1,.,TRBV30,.,TGTGCCTGGAGTTTAGCAGCGGGGCCTGAAGCTTTCTTT,CAWSLAAGPEAFF
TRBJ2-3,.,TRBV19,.,TGTGCCAGTTCGGGAACAGACAGCTCCACAGATACGCAGTATTTT,CASSGTDSSTDTQYF
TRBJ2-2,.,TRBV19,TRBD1,TGTGCCAGTAGCGGACAGGGGAACACCGGGGAGCTGTTTTTT,CASSGQGNTGELFF
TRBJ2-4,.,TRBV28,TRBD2,TGTGCCAGCAGTTTCGGGGGGTTGAACATTCAGTACTTC,CASSFGGLNIQYF
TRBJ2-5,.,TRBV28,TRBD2,TGTGCCAGCAGGAGGGTATCTCTTCTAGCGGACGAAGAGACCCAGTACTTC,CASRRVSLLADEETQYF
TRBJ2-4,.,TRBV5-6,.,TGTGCCAGCAGCTTTGGAGGGTCGTCAAAAAACATTCAGTACTTC,CASSFGGSSKNIQYF
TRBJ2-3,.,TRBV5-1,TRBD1,TGCGCCAGCAGCTTGGGACAGGGGGCAGTAGATACGCAGTATTTT,CASSLGQGAVDTQYF
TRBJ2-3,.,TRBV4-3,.,TGCGCCAGCAGCCAGGGGGGGCATGATACGCAGTATTTT,CASSQGGHDTQYF
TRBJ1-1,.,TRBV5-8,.,TGTGCCAGCACCGCGGGACCGGTTTTCAGAACTGAAGCTTTCTTT,CASTAGPVFRTEAFF